The source of this TCR delta chain is a study of gamma delta lymphoproliferative disorders and STAT genes. Study as a whole: At least 50 ng of genomic DNA went into each LymphoTrack Dx TCRG Assay library. Overall study results and limits: Low-frequency NGS calls may be less specific, so public or private leukemic clones need confirmation. Nearly all major patient gamma and delta clonotypes were public; only a couple of gamma clonotypes were disease-private.

Germline V gene sequence: CDR1 TSWWSYY, CDR2 QGS. Trimming took off 2 bases at V and 2 bases at J, with 27 bases between the two ends. The CDR3 spans 20 residues. The receptor sequences were amplified from genomic DNA of peripheral blood mononuclear cells. The control group comprised age- and sex-matched healthy adult blood donors. TCRdb called clones from the multiplex PCR reads again using CATT. The table includes around 1,700 delta-chain clones, under 1.5% detected once. About this clone: Its target is unknown. This likely reflects a read error, since a far larger clone is one base away. The same CDR3 can be traced to other DNA sequences in this sample.

The sequence was collected from a human donor in good health. The V call is TRDV1, the J call TRDJ1; D is perhaps TRDD3 (5 bases). The sequenced material came from blood. CDR3 coding DNA: TGTGCTCTTGGGGAATTTCAACCAACTACGTTCTGGGTCTATACCGATAAACTCATCTTT. Amino acids: CALGEFQPTTFWVYTDKLIF.